This T cell receptor (beta chain) derives from a study of blood T cell repertoires in COVID-19. V lost 1 base, J lost 4 bases, and 7 bases stayed unmatched. The CDR3 sequence is 16 residues long. Germline assignment: CDR1 SGHDT and CDR2 YYEEEE. TCRdb's table, derived via immunoSEQ multiplex PCR, lists solely in-frame clones and lacks some. The profile covers about 120,000 clones, with around 90% appearing a single time and 7.7% taken by the ten largest. The material sequenced was peripheral blood. The clonotype comes from a human donor in a cohort sampled during active COVID-19. The chain is built from TRBV5-6 and TRBJ2-1; 8 nucleotides align to TRBD1. The CDR3 DNA sequence: TGTGCCAGCAGCTTGATCCAGACAGGGGTTTACAATGAGCAGTTCTTC. It codes for CASSLIQTGVYNEQFF.